This is a list of T cell receptor beta chains from one sample in a study of cytomegalovirus exposure and HLA in healthy donors. Data came from immunoSEQ multiplex PCR; TCRdb stores just in-frame clones and leaves some out. The data contain tens of thousands of clones, about 90% of them singletons. Sample: PBMCs. The source of these receptors is a young woman in good health and CMV-seropositive. Both conserved end residues are part of each CDR3. D genes are given only for firm matches. Expanded clones are given a class, and other clones once, few, many or no size at all.

>13|.|TRBJ1-3|TRBV18|.
TGTGCCAGCTCACCAAGCCCTGGAAACACCATATATTTT
CASSPSPGNTIYF
>14|.|TRBJ2-3|TRBV11-3|.
TGTGCCAGCAGTGGAGGGCCCGCGACAGATACGCAGTATTTT
CASSGGPATDTQYF
>14|.|TRBJ2-7|TRBV30|TRBD1
TGTGCCTGGAACTCCGGGACAGGGAACTACGAGCAGTACTTC
CAWNSGTGNYEQYF
>15|once|TRBJ2-7|TRBV6-1|TRBD1
TGTGCCAGCAGGGTACCAGGACAGGGCCGCTACGAGCAGTACTTC
CASRVPGQGRYEQYF
>15|.|TRBJ2-1|TRBV7-9|TRBD1
TGTGCCAGCAGCTTCGGACAGGTTGTTTACAATGAGCAGTTCTTC
CASSFGQVVYNEQFF
>11|.|TRBJ2-1|TRBV6-5|.
TGTGCCAGCAGTCAAAACAATGAGCAGTTCTTC
CASSQNNEQFF
>13|few|TRBJ1-2|TRBV28|.
TGTGCCAGCAGGTTGACAGCCAACTATGGCTACACCTTC
CASRLTANYGYTF
>13|.|TRBJ1-2|TRBV30|.
TGTGCCTGGAGAACAGTAGCTAACTATGGCTACACCTTC
CAWRTVANYGYTF
>13|.|TRBJ2-7|TRBV28|.
TGTGCCACCGCGGACGGGAGCTACTACGAGCAGTACTTC
CATADGSYYEQYF
>14|.|TRBJ1-5|TRBV28|.
TGTGCCTGCCAGGGTCCCGGGAGCAATCAGCCCCAGCATTTT
CACQGPGSNQPQHF
>14|once|TRBJ2-5|TRBV6-5|TRBD2
TGTGCCAGCAACAACGGGGGGGCCTCAGAGACCCAGTACTTC
CASNNGGASETQYF
>15|.|TRBJ1-1|TRBV27|TRBD1
TGTGCCAGCAGTCCGTCGGGACAGCCGAACACTGAAGCTTTCTTT
CASSPSGQPNTEAFF
>13|.|TRBJ2-5|TRBV18|.
TGTGCCAGCTCACCAAACAGTAAAGAGACCCAGTACTTC
CASSPNSKETQYF
>16|.|TRBJ2-1|TRBV4-1|TRBD1
TGCGCCAGTGGGTATTCGACAGGGAGCTCCTACAATGAGCAGTTCTTC
CASGYSTGSSYNEQFF
>14|.|TRBJ1-4|TRBV6-5|.
TGTGCCAGCAGCCCTTATAGGTCGGGGAAAAAACTGTTTTTT
CASSPYRSGKKLFF
>13|.|TRBJ1-5|TRBV30|.
TGTGCCTGGAGTGTACTCCCCGGGCAGCCCCAGCATTTT
CAWSVLPGQPQHF
>13|once|TRBJ1-2|TRBV5-1|.
TGCGCCAGCAGCTCCGGAAGCGTTTATGGCTACACCTTC
CASSSGSVYGYTF
>18|.|TRBJ2-3|TRBV19|.
TGTGCCAGTAGGGCGGGACAGAAGGGGTCACCTAGCACAGATACGCAGTATTTT
CASRAGQKGSPSTDTQYF
>17|.|TRBJ2-7|TRBV28|.
TGTGCCAGCAGACGAAGGAGGCTTTCGGCTCAGGGGCACGAGCAGTACTTC
CASRRRRLSAQGHEQYF
>15|.|TRBJ1-2|TRBV9|TRBD1
TGTGCCAGCAGCAAAGAGACAGGGTCGAGTGTTGGCTACACCTTC
CASSKETGSSVGYTF
>16|.|TRBJ1-2|TRBV6-4|.
TGTGCCAGCAGTGACTCGAGTTTCGAGGATAACTATGGCTACACCTTC
CASSDSSFEDNYGYTF
>13|.|TRBJ2-7|TRBV27|.
TGTGCCAGCAGCTACCTAGCGAAATACGAGCAGTACTTC
CASSYLAKYEQYF
>14|.|TRBJ2-7|TRBV9|.
TGTGCCAGCAGCGTAGAGGGAAGCGGCTACGAGCAGTACTTC
CASSVEGSGYEQYF
>15|.|TRBJ2-4|TRBV5-6|TRBD1
TGTGCCAGCAAAATGGGGGACAGGGGGACAAACATTCAGTACTTC
CASKMGDRGTNIQYF